Presented here are 28 T cell receptor beta chains from one specimen sequenced in a study of T cells in Graves' hyperthyroidism and ophthalmopathy. It was RNA transcripts that yielded the amplified TCR beta CDR3 regions. The HTBI set primed first-round TCR CDR3 RT-PCR. TCRdb analysed the multiplex PCR reads with MiXCR anew, one entry per CDR3 protein. The table has approximately 400,000 distinct CDR3 sequences, about 15% seen once. The specimen was blood. These receptor sequences come from a woman in her thirties with Graves' hyperthyroidism.

This clonotype was seen many times. The chain combines TRBV5-1 with TRBJ2-7; 8 nucleotides align to TRBD2. From germline, CDR1 is SGHRS and CDR2 YFSETQ. The junction had 3 bases not matched to a gene; V was cut back by 4 bases and J by 6 bases. This CDR3 has 12 residues. CDR3 nucleotide sequence: TGCGCCAGCAGCCATACTAGCGGCGAGCAGTACTTC. Protein: CASSHTSGEQYF.

J is TRBJ2-2 and V is TRBV3-1; tentatively, D is TRBD1 (8 bases). The V gene's germline CDR1 is LGHDT and CDR2 YNNKEL (reference sequence). CDR3 size: 16 residues. Deletions cut 1 base from V and 5 bases from J, with 14 bases between. This CDR3 reads CASSQGGQGGTGELFF. CDR3 sequence (DNA): TGTGCCAGCAGCCAAGGCGGACAGGGAGGGACCGGGGAGCTGTTTTTT.

This clonotype was seen repeatedly, ten times or more. The chain carries TRBV28 and TRBJ1-2, with unresolved D. CDR3 length: 16 residues. Trimming left V 6 bases short and J 5 bases short, with 22 bases between. From germline, CDR1 is MDHEN and CDR2 SYDVKM. CDR3 coding DNA: TGTGCCAGCAGATTGCCAGCGGGCCCGAGAGAGTATGGCTACACCTTC. This sequence encodes CASRLPAGPREYGYTF.

V is TRBV4-1 and J is TRBJ2-3; 12 bases fit TRBD2. The CDR3 contains 16 residues. J was trimmed by 2 bases and V by 4 bases; bases with no gene match: 4. The germline CDR1 and CDR2 sequences are MGHRA and YSYEKL. CDR3 amino acids: CASSRTSGNPTDTQYF. The CDR3 coding sequence is TGCGCCAGCAGCCGGACTAGCGGGAACCCCACAGATACGCAGTATTTT.

The genes are TRBV28 and TRBJ2-7; D gene unclear. Trimming removed 7 bases from V and 6 bases from J, with 10 bases in between. CDR1 is MDHEN and CDR2 is SYDVKM in the germline V gene. CDR3 length equals 11 residues. The CDR3 nucleotides read TGTGCCAGCACCCCGGCCCGCGAGCAGTACTTC. It codes for CASTPAREQYF.

The chain recombines TRBV7-3 with TRBJ2-5; no clear D. Germline-derived CDR1 and CDR2 are SGHTA and FQGTGA. Trimming cost V 3 bases and J 4 bases, with 9 bases left between them. This CDR3 contains 13 residues. CDR3 amino acids: CASSFGQLETQYF. Written as DNA, the CDR3 is TGTGCCAGCAGCTTCGGCCAGCTAGAGACCCAGTACTTC.

In this sample, this clonotype turned up many times. The CDR3 spells CASSPDLLYGYTF. The CDR3 nucleotides read TGTGCCAGCAGCCCGGACCTTCTCTATGGCTACACCTTC. The chain has TRBV7-9 and TRBJ1-2; D gene unclear. The germline CDR1 and CDR2 sequences are SEHNR and FQNEAQ (reference sequence). This CDR3 has 13 amino acids. Between the trimmed V and J ends, which lost 5 bases and 4 bases, there was a span of 11 bases.

Notes on this clonotype: This may be a read error, as it is one base from a much larger clone. The chain uses TRBV5-1 and TRBJ1-1; no clear D. CDR1 SGHRS and CDR2 YFSETQ come from the germline V gene. This CDR3 has 13 amino acids. The CDR3 DNA sequence: TGCGCCAGCAGCTTGGCCTTCCAGGATGAAGCTTCCTTT. Translating gives CASSLAFQDEASF.

This clonotype was counted at least ten times. This chain links TRBV27 with TRBJ2-7, with D possibly being TRBD1 or TRBD2 (5 bases each). Trimming removed 3 bases at V and 4 bases at J, with 13 bases between. CDR1 MNHEY and CDR2 SMNVEV come from the germline V gene (reference sequence). The CDR3 totals 14 residues. The CDR3 coding sequence is TGTGCCAGCAGTTTGAGAGGGGCCGCTTACGAGCAGTACTTC. Protein product: CASSLRGAAYEQYF.

The chain uses TRBV27 and TRBJ2-1; D is ambiguous. Germline CDR1 is MNHEY and CDR2 is SMNVEV (reference sequence). With 2 bases removed from V and 4 bases from J, the gap between germline ends came to 12 bases. The CDR3 is 15 amino acids. The CDR3 loop reads CASSLPGLGYNEQFF. CDR3 coding DNA: TGTGCCAGCAGTTTACCAGGCTTGGGGTACAATGAGCAGTTCTTC.

The chain combines TRBV19 with TRBJ2-1; TRBD1 agrees at 7 bases. This CDR3 has 14 residues. With 5 bases clipped from V and 6 bases from J, the junction kept 7 bases outside the gene matches. Germline CDR1 reads LNHDA; CDR2 reads SQIVND (reference sequence). CDR3 sequence: CASSRQGPVNEQFF. For the CDR3, the DNA is TGTGCCAGTAGTCGACAGGGCCCAGTCAATGAGCAGTTCTTC. Filled out from reference TRBV19 and TRBJ2-1, the complete variable domain reads DGGITQSPKYLFRKEGQNVTLSCEQNLNHDAMYWYRQDPGQGLRLIYYSQIVNDFQKGDIAEGYSVSREKKESFPLTVTSAQKNPTAFYLCASSRQGPVNEQFFGPGTRLTVL.

The chain carries TRBV20-1 and TRBJ2-1; D ambiguous. Trimming took 2 bases from V and 0 from J, leaving 11 bases between them. The CDR3 consists of 15 residues. The germline gives CDR1 DFQATT, CDR2 SNEGSKA (reference sequence). For the CDR3, the DNA is TGCAGTGCTAGACCTTTCCCGAGCTCCTACAATGAGCAGTTCTTC. Translation: CSARPFPSSYNEQFF.

This clonotype was observed at least ten times. The J gene is TRBJ2-7, the V gene TRBV30; D might be TRBD1 (5 bases). CDR3 length equals 14 residues. Germline CDR1 is GTSNPN and CDR2 is SVGIG (reference sequence). The V end lost 4 bases, the J end lost 5 bases, and 18 bases lay between the germline ends. The CDR3: CAWTGWGGIDEQYF. The CDR3 region has the DNA TGTGCCTGGACCGGGTGGGGCGGTATCGACGAGCAGTACTTC.

As for this clonotype: The CDR3 carries no conserved terminal phenylalanine or tryptophan, so it likely arises from a read error. V usage is TRBV28 and J usage is TRBJ2-6; maybe TRBD1 (6 bases). There are 17 residues in the CDR3. Trimming took 6 bases from V and 4 from J, leaving 19 bases between them. Germline V gene lookup returns CDR1 MDHEN and CDR2 SYDVKM. In DNA form, the CDR3 reads TGTGCCAGCAGAGGGGGAGTTGTTCTCTTGGGGGCCAACGTCCTGACTGTC. Its protein is CASRGGVVLLGANVLTV.

This clonotype was found many times. This chain joins TRBV18 and TRBJ2-1, with TRBD1 identical over 7 bases. CDR3 length equals 15 residues. Germline CDR1 KGHSH, CDR2 LQKENI. Germline trimming cut 2 bases from V and 4 bases from J; bases unmatched to any gene: 5. CDR3 in amino acids: CASSPRQGDYNEQFF. The CDR3, as DNA: TGTGCCAGCTCACCAAGGCAGGGGGATTACAATGAGCAGTTCTTC.

Worth noting for this clonotype: A much larger clone sits a single nucleotide away, making a read error possible. The chain links TRBV7-9 to TRBJ2-5; possible D gene TRBD1, 6 bases. The V end was cut by 5 bases, the J end by 2 bases, with 12 bases between. CDR3 length: 14 residues. Germline CDR1 and CDR2: SEHNR and FQNEAQ (reference sequence). The CDR3 coding sequence is TGTGCCAGCAGCACCGGGACAAGTCAAGAGACCCAGTACTTC. It encodes CASSTGTSQETQYF. Looking up the rest from reference TRBV7-9 and TRBJ2-5 gives the full variable domain: DTGVSQNPRHKITKRGQNVTFRCDPISEHNRLYWYRQTLGQGPEFLTYFQNEAQLEKSRLLSDRFSAERPKGSFSTLEIQRTEQGDSAMYLCASSTGTSQETQYFGPGTRLLVL.

This clonotype occurred many times. The rearrangement uses TRBV5-1 and TRBJ1-1; TRBD1 aligns across 10 bases. The CDR3 is 15 amino acids. J lost 5 bases, V lost 4 bases, and 8 bases had no gene match. Germline CDR1 and CDR2: SGHRS and YFSETQ. CDR3 bases: TGCGCCAGCAGCCCGACGACAGGGGGCTGGACTGAAGCTTTCTTT. This gives the protein CASSPTTGGWTEAFF.

This clonotype came up a few times. The gene calls are TRBV6-1 and TRBJ2-6; TRBD1 aligns across 8 bases. J lost 1 base, V lost 9 bases, and 11 bases had no gene match. Germline-derived CDR1 and CDR2 are MNHNS and SASEGT. CDR3 length equals 17 residues. The CDR3 region has the DNA TGTGCCAGTTTCCCGGGACAGGTCCTTTCTGGGGCCAACGTCCTGACTTTC. It codes for CASFPGQVLSGANVLTF.

Concerning this clonotype itself: The junction departs from germline at one end; a sequencing error may be responsible. The rearrangement links TRBV29-1 to TRBJ2-6, with TRBD1 matching 7 bases. Germline lookup yields CDR1 SQVTM and CDR2 ANQGSEA. The CDR3 spans 17 residues. This chain's CDR3 is CSVRLGQASSGANVRTF. CDR3 in DNA: TGCAGCGTTCGGCTCGGACAGGCCAGCTCTGGGGCCAACGTCCGGACTTTC.

This clonotype has a count of ten or more. The rearrangement links TRBV10-3 to TRBJ2-1; 7 positions match TRBD1. Losses at the gene ends were 4 bases for V and 4 bases for J; bases not matched to a gene: 1. The CDR3 is 13 amino acids. Germline V CDR1 and CDR2: ENHRY, SYGVKD. The CDR3 region has the DNA TGTGCCATCAGTGTGGGACAGTACAATGAGCAGTTCTTC. This codes for CAISVGQYNEQFF.

This clonotype was detected ten times or more. This chain joins TRBV2 and TRBJ1-2, with 9 bases identical to TRBD1. Germline CDR1 and CDR2: SNHLY and FYNNEI. V gave up 1 base and J gave up 7 bases; unmatched junction bases: 4. The CDR3 loop spans 14 amino acids. The CDR3 bases are TGTGCCAGCAGTGAAGACAGGGGGCAATTTGGCTACACCTTC. Translation gives CASSEDRGQFGYTF.

This clonotype has at least ten counts. CDR3 nucleotides: TGCAGTGCTACGCCCGCCAATACAAAGACCCAGTACTTC. Protein product: CSATPANTKTQYF. This chain links TRBV20-1 with TRBJ2-5, with unresolved D. CDR1 and CDR2 (germline): DFQATT, SNEGSKA (reference sequence). V dropped 4 bases and J dropped 6 bases, with 15 bases sitting between them. The CDR3 extends over 13 amino acids.

This clonotype showed up just a few times. This chain links TRBV10-3 with TRBJ1-1; D unresolved. CDR3 length: 13 amino acids. From germline, CDR1 is ENHRY and CDR2 SYGVKD. The ends were cut back, 4 bases at V and 5 bases at J, with 11 bases in the middle. The CDR3 sequence is CAISANLGTEAFF. Here the CDR3 DNA reads TGTGCCATCAGTGCCAACCTGGGGACTGAAGCTTTCTTT.

This clonotype was observed at least ten times. The V gene is TRBV30, the J gene TRBJ1-1; D is uncertain. V was clipped by 0 bases and J by 1 base, with 0 bases between them. Germline-derived CDR1 and CDR2 are GTSNPN and SVGIG (reference sequence). This CDR3 has 11 residues. The CDR3 nucleotides are TGTGCCTGGAGTGTGAACACTGAAGCTTTCTTT. Translating it yields CAWSVNTEAFF.

This clonotype was recorded only once. One base away lies a much larger clone, so this may be a sequencing read error. The V and J genes are TRBV12-3 or TRBV12-4 and TRBJ2-2; D perhaps matches TRBD2 (6 bases). The CDR3 sequence is 12 residues long. V was clipped by 4 bases and J by 13 bases, with 13 bases between them. The chain's CDR3 is CASSSAGSGLFF. The CDR3, as DNA: TGTGCCAGCAGTTCCGCGGGGTCAGGGCTGTTTTTT.

There are many counts of this clonotype. The chain employs TRBV20-1 and TRBJ2-1; 15 bases are a match to TRBD2. The length of the CDR3 is 19 residues. The trim removed 5 bases at V and 5 bases at J, leaving 16 bases unmatched. In germline, CDR1 is DFQATT, CDR2 SNEGSKA (reference sequence). In DNA, the CDR3 is TGCAGTGCTTTAGGACTAGCGGGAGGGATCTTATGGGGGAACAATGAGCAGTTCTTC. It codes for CSALGLAGGILWGNNEQFF.

This clonotype was picked up a small number of times. The chain couples TRBV27 to TRBJ2-1; tentative D call: TRBD2 (5 bases). Trimming took 7 bases from V and 0 from J, leaving 10 bases between them. The CDR3 sequence is 14 residues long. From germline, CDR1 is MNHEY and CDR2 SMNVEV (reference sequence). CDR3 sequence: CASIRGDSYNEQFF. The CDR3 region has the DNA TGTGCCAGCATACGGGGAGACTCCTACAATGAGCAGTTCTTC.

This clonotype has ten or more counts. This chain connects TRBV20-1 to TRBJ2-5, with 9 bases that match TRBD2. There are 15 residues in the CDR3. Germline values: CDR1 DFQATT, CDR2 SNEGSKA (reference sequence). The CDR3, as DNA: TGCAGCCCCGGGCGGGAGGGCCTAAGTTCGGAGACCCAGTACTTC. Translating it yields CSPGREGLSSETQYF.